A selection of T cell receptor beta chains follows, all from one sample in a study of blood T cell repertoires in COVID-19. Profiled with immunoSEQ multiplex PCR; TCRdb holds only in-frame clones, not every one. Of under 550,000 clones listed, 70% to 90% were seen once; the top ten hold less than 0.95%. The specimen sequenced was peripheral blood. The receptors were sampled from a man aged 18 to 30 with COVID-19, enrolled during active disease. CDR3s include the opening cysteine and the closing phenylalanine or tryptophan. D genes are given only for firm matches. Rows give clone size only sometimes, using once, few, many, or a class for an expanded clone.

CDR3nt	CDR3aa	v_gene	d_gene	j_gene	abundance
TGTGCCGTTGACGGCGGGACAGGGGGTACAGATACGCAGTATTTT	CAVDGGTGGTDTQYF	TRBV28	TRBD1	TRBJ2-3	-
TGTGCCAGCAGTGCACGACCGGTACAGAACAATCAGCCCCAGCATTTT	CASSARPVQNNQPQHF	TRBV6-1	-	TRBJ1-5	-
TGTGCCAGCAGCTTAACAGGGGATGGCTACACCTTC	CASSLTGDGYTF	TRBV7-9	TRBD1	TRBJ1-2	-
TGTGCCAGCAGCCTCCTCCCGGGGACCTACGAGCAGTACTTC	CASSLLPGTYEQYF	TRBV11-2	-	TRBJ2-7	-
TGTGCCAGCAGCTCCGACAGATCTAATTCACCCCTCCACTTT	CASSSDRSNSPLHF	TRBV5-6	-	TRBJ1-6	-
TGTGCCATCAGGGACAGGGGACCGGGACAAGGACCCTACGAGCAGTACTTC	CAIRDRGPGQGPYEQYF	TRBV10-3	TRBD1	TRBJ2-7	-
TGTGCCAGCAGCCGGGACACTACCTACGAGCAGTACTTC	CASSRDTTYEQYF	TRBV9	-	TRBJ2-7	-
TGTGCCAGCAGTGTGGGACAGACGAGGCAAGAGACCCAGTACTTC	CASSVGQTRQETQYF	TRBV25-1	TRBD1	TRBJ2-5	once
TGTGCCATCAGTGAGGACAGGGGGAACTCATTCCAAGAGACCCAGTACTTC	CAISEDRGNSFQETQYF	TRBV10-3	TRBD1	TRBJ2-5	-
TGTGCCAGCACCCTTGGGAGGGATCAGCCCCAGCATTTT	CASTLGRDQPQHF	TRBV12-3/TRBV12-4	-	TRBJ1-5	-
TGTGCCAGCAGTGTGATGGGACAGACAGCCCAAGAGACCCAGTACTTC	CASSVMGQTAQETQYF	TRBV2	TRBD1	TRBJ2-5	-
TGTGCCAGCAGTGAGGTTCTCGGTGGCTACACCTTC	CASSEVLGGYTF	TRBV6-1	-	TRBJ1-2	-
TGTGCCAGCAGCTTAACTAGCATTGTCTACGAGCAGTACTTC	CASSLTSIVYEQYF	TRBV7-9	-	TRBJ2-7	once
TGTGTCAGAAGCCCCCCGGACAGGGGAGAAAATCAGCCCCAGCATTTT	CVRSPPDRGENQPQHF	TRBV7-5	-	TRBJ1-5	-
TGTGCCACCAGCGCCTCGGAGGGAGGAGGGCAGTACTTC	CATSASEGGGQYF	TRBV15	-	TRBJ2-7	-
TGTGCCAGCTCATCCGGACTAGCGGGGGGCGGGGAGCTGTTTTTT	CASSSGLAGGGELFF	TRBV11-3	TRBD2	TRBJ2-2	-
TGCGCCAGCAGCTTGGCCACGGGAGCAGAAGAGACCCAGTACTTC	CASSLATGAEETQYF	TRBV5-1	-	TRBJ2-5	-
TGCGCCAGCAGCTTGGCAGGGGTGCAAGAAAAACTGTTTTTT	CASSLAGVQEKLFF	TRBV5-1	-	TRBJ1-4	-
TGTGCCAGCAGTTACGGGCGTCTCACAGATACGCAGTATTTT	CASSYGRLTDTQYF	TRBV6-2/TRBV6-3	-	TRBJ2-3	-
TGTGCCAGCAGGGGGAGCGGGAGTAACACAGATACGCAGTATTTT	CASRGSGSNTDTQYF	TRBV5-4	TRBD2	TRBJ2-3	-
TGTGCCAGCAGCCGGGGGTTCACAGATACGCAGTATTTT	CASSRGFTDTQYF	TRBV5-4	-	TRBJ2-3	-
TGTGCCAGTACTATTTCCGGGACTACCTACAATGAGCAGTTCTTC	CASTISGTTYNEQFF	TRBV19	TRBD2	TRBJ2-1	-
TGTGCCAGCAGCCTGGGGGGATCTGGAAACACCATATATTTT	CASSLGGSGNTIYF	TRBV3-1/TRBV3-2	-	TRBJ1-3	-
TGTGCCAGCAGCGTAGCAACTAGCGGGACGGGAGATACGCAGTATTTT	CASSVATSGTGDTQYF	TRBV9	TRBD2	TRBJ2-3	-
TGTGCCATCAGTGAGTCGAGTAAGAACTATGGCTACACCTTC	CAISESSKNYGYTF	TRBV10-3	-	TRBJ1-2	few
TGTGCCAGCAGCTTAGTGGGAGGGGCCTCTAAAAACATTCAGTACTTC	CASSLVGGASKNIQYF	TRBV7-9	TRBD2	TRBJ2-4	-
TGTGCCAGTAGTATGGGGCGGGGGGTGTTCCAAGAGACCCAGTACTTC	CASSMGRGVFQETQYF	TRBV19	TRBD2	TRBJ2-5	-